This T cell receptor (beta chain) was observed in a study of T cell responses to AZD1222 COVID-19 vaccine. Of note for this clone: Its antigen is currently unknown.

Study results and limitations: The peak T cell response came first, and repertoires were sampled only after it.

The repertoire was sequenced with immunoSEQ multiplex PCR; TCRdb's copy has only in-frame clones and lacks some. The table has 100,000 to 150,000 clones, 75% to 90% seen once. This receptor was obtained from an adult who received the AZD1222 COVID-19 vaccine. The sample in question was peripheral blood, obtained 28 days after the second AZD1222 dose.

The CDR3 sequence is CASSRRDSYEQYF. The CDR3 region has the DNA TGTGCCAGCAGCCGACGGGACTCCTACGAGCAGTACTTC. The genes are TRBV3-1 (or the pseudogene TRBV3-2) and TRBJ2-7, with a tentative D call TRBD2 (5 bases). Germline assignment: CDR1 LGHDT and CDR2 YNNKEL (reference sequence). Trimming cost V 4 bases and J 0 bases, with 7 bases left between them. The CDR3 consists of 13 residues.